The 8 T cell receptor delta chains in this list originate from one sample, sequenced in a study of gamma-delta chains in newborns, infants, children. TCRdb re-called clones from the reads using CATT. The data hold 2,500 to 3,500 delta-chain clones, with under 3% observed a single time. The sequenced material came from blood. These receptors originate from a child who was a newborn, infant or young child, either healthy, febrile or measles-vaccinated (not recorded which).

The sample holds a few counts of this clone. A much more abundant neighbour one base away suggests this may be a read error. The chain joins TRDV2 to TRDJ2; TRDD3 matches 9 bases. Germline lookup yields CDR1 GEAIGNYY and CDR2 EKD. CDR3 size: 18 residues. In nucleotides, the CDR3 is TGTGCCTGTGACTCCCTACTGGGGGACCCCTCTTTGACAGCACAACCCTTCTTT. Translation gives CACDSLLGDPSLTAQPFF.

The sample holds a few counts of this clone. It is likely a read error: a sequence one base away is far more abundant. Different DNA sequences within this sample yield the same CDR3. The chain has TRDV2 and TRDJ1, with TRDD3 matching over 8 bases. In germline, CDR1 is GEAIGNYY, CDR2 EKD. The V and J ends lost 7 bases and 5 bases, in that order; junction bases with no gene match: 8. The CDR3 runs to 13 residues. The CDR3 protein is CACDGIRSDKLIF. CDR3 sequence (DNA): TGTGCCTGCGACGGGATACGCTCTGATAAACTCATCTTT.

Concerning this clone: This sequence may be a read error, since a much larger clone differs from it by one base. CDR3: CACDTVGLGGTKLIF. The CDR3 nucleotides are TGTGCCTGTGACACCGTTGGGCTGGGGGGTACTAAACTCATCTTT. The rearrangement links TRDV2 to TRDJ1; 7 bases align to TRDD3. TCRdb supplies no J gene; here it was assigned by aligning the nucleotide sequence to germline. The CDR3 contains 15 residues. Germline trimming cut 0 bases from V and 7 bases from J; bases unmatched to any gene: 10. Germline V gene data show CDR1 as GEAIGNYY and CDR2 as EKD.

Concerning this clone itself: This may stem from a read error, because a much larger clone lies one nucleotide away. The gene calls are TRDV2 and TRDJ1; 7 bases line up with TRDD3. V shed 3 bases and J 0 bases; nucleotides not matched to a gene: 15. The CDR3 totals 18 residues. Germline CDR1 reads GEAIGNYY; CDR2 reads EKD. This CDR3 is CACDSLAVGDHNTDKLIF. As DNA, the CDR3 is TGTGCCTGTGACTCTCTCGCGGTGGGGGACCACAACACCGATAAACTCATCTTT.

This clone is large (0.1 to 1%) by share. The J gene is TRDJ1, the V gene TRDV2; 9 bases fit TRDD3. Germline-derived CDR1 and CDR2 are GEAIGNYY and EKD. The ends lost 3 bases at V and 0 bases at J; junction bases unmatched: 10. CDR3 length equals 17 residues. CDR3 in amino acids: CACDALLGETYTDKLIF. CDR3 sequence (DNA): TGTGCCTGTGACGCCTTACTGGGGGAGACGTACACCGATAAACTCATCTTT.

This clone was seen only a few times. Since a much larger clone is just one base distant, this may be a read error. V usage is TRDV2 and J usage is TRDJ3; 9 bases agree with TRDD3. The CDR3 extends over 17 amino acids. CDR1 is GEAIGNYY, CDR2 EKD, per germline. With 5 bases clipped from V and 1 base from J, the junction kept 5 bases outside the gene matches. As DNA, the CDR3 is TGTGCCTGTGCCACTACTGGGGGATCCTGGGACACCCGACAGATGTTTTTC. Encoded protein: CACATTGGSWDTRQMFF.

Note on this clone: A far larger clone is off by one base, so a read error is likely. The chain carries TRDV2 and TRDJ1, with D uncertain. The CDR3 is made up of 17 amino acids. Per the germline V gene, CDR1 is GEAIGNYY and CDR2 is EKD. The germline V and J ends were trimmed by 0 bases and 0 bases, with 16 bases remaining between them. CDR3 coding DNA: TGTGCCTGTGACACCCTCGTGCGGGACCCGTACACCGATAAACTCATCTTT. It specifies CACDTLVRDPYTDKLIF.

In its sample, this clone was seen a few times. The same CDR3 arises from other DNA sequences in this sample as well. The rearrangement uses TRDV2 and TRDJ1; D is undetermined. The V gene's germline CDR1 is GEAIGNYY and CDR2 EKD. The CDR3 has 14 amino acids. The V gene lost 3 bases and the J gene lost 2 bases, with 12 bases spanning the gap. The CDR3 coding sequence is TGTGCCTGTGACGCGGTAGAGCAAACCGATAAACTCATCTTT. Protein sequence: CACDAVEQTDKLIF.